These 23 T cell receptor beta chains originate from one sample sequenced in a study of cytomegalovirus exposure and HLA in healthy donors. Both 60 Vbeta primers and 13 Jbeta primers went into the PCR. Generated by immunoSEQ multiplex PCR, the TCRdb table keeps only in-frame clones and is missing some. The sample consists of 150,000 to 200,000 clones, roughly 87% of them appearing once. The sample was PBMCs. These receptors all stem from a girl younger than two in good health and CMV-seronegative.

The V gene is TRBV11-2, the J gene TRBJ2-7; 11 positions agree with TRBD2. CDR1 and CDR2 (germline): SGHAT, FQNNGV. V lost 1 base and J lost 3; bases outside the gene matches: 2. The CDR3 consists of 15 residues. DNA for the CDR3: TGTGCCAGCAGCTTAGGAGGGACTAGCGGCTACGAGCAGTACTTC. Its protein is CASSLGGTSGYEQYF.

The gene calls are TRBV7-2 and TRBJ2-7; maybe TRBD2 (5 bases). Per the germline V gene, CDR1 is SGHTA and CDR2 is FQGNSA. The CDR3 loop spans 14 amino acids. Trimming took 2 bases from V and 0 from J, leaving 8 bases between them. The CDR3 DNA is TGTGCCAGCAGCTTATCGAGGGCCTCCTACGAGCAGTACTTC. It codes for CASSLSRASYEQYF.

The chain combines TRBV4-1 with TRBJ2-3; TRBD2 agrees at 10 bases. The CDR3 loop spans 15 amino acids. With 5 bases clipped from V and 6 bases from J, the junction kept 8 bases outside the gene matches. CDR1 is MGHRA, CDR2 YSYEKL, per germline. In DNA, the CDR3 is TGCGCCAGCAGCGAACGACTAGCGGGCCGGGATACGCAGTATTTT. Its protein is CASSERLAGRDTQYF.

This rearrangement joins TRBV6-5 to TRBJ2-7, with D perhaps TRBD2 (6 bases). This CDR3 comprises 15 residues. Between the trimmed V and J ends, which lost 0 bases and 6 bases, there was a span of 15 bases. Germline V gives CDR1 MNHEY, CDR2 SVGAGI. The CDR3, as DNA: TGTGCCAGCAGTTACTCGACAGCGGGCCCCGCCGAGCAGTACTTC. Encoded protein: CASSYSTAGPAEQYF.

The chain combines TRBV4-3 with TRBJ1-2, with D hard to call. The CDR3 has 18 residues. Germline CDR1 is LGHNA and CDR2 is YSLEER. Between the trimmed V and J ends, which lost 0 bases and 2 bases, there was a span of 19 bases. The CDR3 spells CASSQDGIFGLRNYGYTF. The CDR3 coding sequence is TGCGCCAGCAGCCAAGATGGGATTTTCGGACTGCGAAACTATGGCTACACCTTC.

This chain links TRBV6-1 with TRBJ2-3; 10 nucleotides align to TRBD2. V gave up 6 bases and J gave up 1 base; unmatched junction bases: 4. The CDR3 contains 15 residues. Germline lookup yields CDR1 MNHNS and CDR2 SASEGT. The CDR3 reads CASRLSGGGTDTQYF. The CDR3 nucleotides read TGTGCCAGCAGATTGAGCGGGGGGGGCACAGATACGCAGTATTTT.

A few counts support this clone. The CDR3 DNA reads TGTGCCAGTAGTATAGCAGGGGGCGAGAATGGCTACACCTTC. Amino acid sequence: CASSIAGGENGYTF. V and J are TRBV19 and TRBJ1-2, with TRBD1 identical over 8 bases. The junction had 4 bases not matched to a gene; V was cut back by 1 base and J by 6 bases. Germline assignment: CDR1 LNHDA and CDR2 SQIVND (reference sequence). This CDR3 has 14 residues. Combining the CDR3 with reference TRBV19 and TRBJ1-2 gives the whole variable domain DGGITQSPKYLFRKEGQNVTLSCEQNLNHDAMYWYRQDPGQGLRLIYYSQIVNDFQKGDIAEGYSVSREKKESFPLTVTSAQKNPTAFYLCASSIAGGENGYTFGSGTRLTVV.

V and J are TRBV5-4 and TRBJ2-7, with a possible D match to TRBD1 (5 bases). Germline V gives CDR1 SGHNT, CDR2 YYREEE (reference sequence). The germline V and J ends were trimmed by 2 bases and 0 bases, with 6 bases remaining between them. This CDR3 has 13 residues. The CDR3 DNA follows: TGTGCCAGCAGCTTTCAGGGCTCCTACGAGCAGTACTTC. The encoded protein is CASSFQGSYEQYF.

This chain joins TRBV5-1 and TRBJ2-7; TRBD2 aligns across 9 bases. This CDR3 is built from 14 residues. Germline V lookup: CDR1 SGHRS, CDR2 YFSETQ. After removal of 0 bases from V and 2 bases from J, the junction contained 0 bases not matched to a gene. CDR3 sequence: CASSLVAGAYEQYF. CDR3 coding DNA: TGCGCCAGCAGCTTGGTAGCGGGGGCCTACGAGCAGTACTTC.

The chain joins TRBV5-1 to TRBJ1-2; D may be TRBD1 (5 bases). The V and J ends lost 1 base and 8 bases respectively, with 18 bases between them. Germline CDR1 and CDR2: SGHRS and YFSETQ. CDR3 length: 15 residues. The CDR3 DNA sequence: TGCGCCAGCAGCTTGAACGGCAGGGTGGATGGGGGCTACACCTTC. Translation gives CASSLNGRVDGGYTF.

V and J are TRBV9 and TRBJ2-1, with D possibly being TRBD2 (6 bases). Germline V gene lookup returns CDR1 SGDLS and CDR2 YYNGEE. The CDR3 consists of 15 residues. V lost 3 bases and J lost 5, with 15 bases in between. This chain's CDR3 is CASSALAEHNNEQFF. As DNA, the CDR3 is TGTGCCAGCAGCGCCTTAGCGGAGCACAACAATGAGCAGTTCTTC.

In its sample, this clone was seen once. The V and J genes are TRBV7-9 and TRBJ1-2, with a weak D call TRBD1 (6 bases). In germline, CDR1 is SEHNR, CDR2 FQNEAQ (reference sequence). This CDR3 has 15 amino acids. V was cut by 3 bases and J by 6 bases, with 17 bases left in between. CDR3 protein: CASSFGDITSHGYTF. CDR3 in DNA: TGTGCCAGCAGCTTTGGGGACATAACGTCCCATGGCTACACCTTC.

This rearrangement joins TRBV4-1 to TRBJ2-7; 14 nucleotides match TRBD2. V dropped 4 bases and J dropped 3; count of bases not matched to a gene: 2. CDR3 length: 15 residues. From germline, CDR1 is MGHRA and CDR2 YSYEKL. DNA for the CDR3: TGCGCCAGCAGCCTGGGACTAGCGGGAGTCTACGAGCAGTACTTC. It translates to CASSLGLAGVYEQYF.

The chain has TRBV7-6 and TRBJ1-1; 9 nucleotides align to TRBD1. The CDR3 is made up of 16 amino acids. Per the germline V gene, CDR1 is SGHVS and CDR2 is FNYEAQ. V gave up 5 bases and J gave up 5 bases; unmatched junction bases: 12. In DNA form, the CDR3 reads TGTGCCAGCAGCCCCAAGGGGACAGGGCGGCAAACTGAAGCTTTCTTT. The encoded protein is CASSPKGTGRQTEAFF. The complete variable domain, with remaining parts taken from reference TRBV7-6 and TRBJ1-1, reads GAGVSQSPRYKVTKRGQDVALRCDPISGHVSLYWYRQALGQGPEFLTYFNYEAQQDKSGLPNDRFSAERPEGSISTLTIQRTEQRDSAMYRCASSPKGTGRQTEAFFGQGTRLTVV.

Written as DNA, the CDR3 is TGTGCCATCCCTCCCGGCGGGACTAGAAGCTACGAGCAGTACTTC. Amino acid sequence: CAIPPGGTRSYEQYF. This chain uses TRBV10-3 with TRBJ2-7, with TRBD2 matching 8 bases. The CDR3 runs 15 residues. CDR1 is ENHRY, CDR2 SYGVKD, per germline. Losses at the gene ends were 8 bases for V and 3 bases for J; bases not matched to a gene: 12.

This sequence joins TRBV6-5 and TRBJ2-1, with 7 bases that match TRBD2. J was trimmed by 6 bases and V by 5 bases; bases with no gene match: 10. In germline, CDR1 is MNHEY, CDR2 SVGAGI. The CDR3 has 15 amino acids. The CDR3 loop is CASSTGWEGSNEQFF. CDR3 coding DNA: TGTGCCAGCAGTACGGGGTGGGAGGGGAGCAATGAGCAGTTCTTC.

The chain links TRBV5-1 to TRBJ1-6; no firm D call. The ends were cut back, 0 bases at V and 3 bases at J, with 10 bases in the middle. Germline loops: CDR1 SGHRS, CDR2 YFSETQ. The CDR3 has 16 amino acids. CDR3 sequence reads: CASSLVSGNYNSPLHF. CDR3 coding DNA: TGCGCCAGCAGCTTGGTATCGGGGAACTATAATTCACCCCTCCACTTT.

This sequence joins TRBV7-2 and TRBJ1-2; D not resolved. The CDR3 length is 13 residues. The germline V and J ends were trimmed by 6 bases and 4 bases, with 12 bases remaining between them. CDR1 and CDR2 (germline): SGHTA, FQGNSA. The CDR3 loop is CASSPVSFYGYTF. The CDR3 DNA sequence: TGTGCCAGCAGTCCGGTCTCCTTCTATGGCTACACCTTC.

The chain carries TRBV29-1 and TRBJ2-5; TRBD2 agrees at 8 bases. Trimming removed 5 bases from V and 4 bases from J; junction bases left unmatched: 6. CDR1 is SQVTM, CDR2 ANQGSEA, per germline. This CDR3 has 13 residues. The CDR3 DNA reads as TGCAGCGTTAAAGGCGGGGGGTTAGAGACCCAGTACTTC. Protein: CSVKGGGLETQYF. Full variable domain (missing parts from reference TRBV29-1 and TRBJ2-5): SAVISQKPSRDICQRGTSLTIQCQVDSQVTMMFWYRQQPGQSLTLIATANQGSEATYESGFVIDKFPISRPNLTFSTLTVSNMSPEDSSIYLCSVKGGGLETQYFGPGTRLLVL.

Written as DNA, the CDR3 is TGCGCCAGCAGCTTGGGTCCTCTAGCCGAGACCCAGTACTTC. It specifies CASSLGPLAETQYF. The V gene is TRBV5-1, the J gene TRBJ2-5, with D possibly matching TRBD2 (5 bases). V shed 0 bases and J shed 5 bases, with 11 bases lying between them. CDR3 length: 14 residues. Germline-derived CDR1 and CDR2 are SGHRS and YFSETQ.

This rearrangement joins TRBV7-2 to TRBJ2-1, with TRBD1 identical over 10 bases. The CDR3 spans 16 residues. Germline V gene sequence: CDR1 SGHTA, CDR2 FQGNSA. Trimming at V came to 6 bases and at J to 7 bases, leaving 12 bases not matched to a gene. CDR3: CASRAPGQGLVNEQFF. The CDR3 DNA reads as TGTGCCAGCAGAGCTCCGGGACAGGGGTTAGTGAATGAGCAGTTCTTC.

The chain carries TRBV12-5 and TRBJ2-4; possibly TRBD1 for D (7 bases). V lost 0 bases and J 4 bases, leaving 22 bases between the germline ends. CDR3 size: 19 residues. From germline, CDR1 is LGHNT and CDR2 FRNRAP. The DNA for the CDR3 is TGTGCTAGTGGTTTGGTATTAGGCGGCGGGACAGCGATAAAAAACATTCAGTACTTC. Translating it yields CASGLVLGGGTAIKNIQYF.

The chain carries TRBV27 and TRBJ1-4; 8 bases are shared with TRBD1. Trimming removed 5 bases from V and 5 bases from J; junction bases left unmatched: 13. This CDR3 spans 17 amino acids. CDR1 and CDR2 (germline): MNHEY, SMNVEV (reference sequence). CDR3: CASSPQPGQGGNEKLFF. CDR3 DNA sequence: TGTGCCAGCAGTCCCCAACCCGGACAGGGAGGCAATGAAAAACTGTTTTTT.